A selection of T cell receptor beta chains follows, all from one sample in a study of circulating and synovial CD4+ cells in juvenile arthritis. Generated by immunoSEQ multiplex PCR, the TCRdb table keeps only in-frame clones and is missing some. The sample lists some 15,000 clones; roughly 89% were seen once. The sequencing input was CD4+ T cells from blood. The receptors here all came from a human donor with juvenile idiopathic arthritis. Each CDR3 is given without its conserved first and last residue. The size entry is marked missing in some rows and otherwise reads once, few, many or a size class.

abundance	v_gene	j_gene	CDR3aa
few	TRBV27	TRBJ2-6	ASSLWAMGPSSGANVLT
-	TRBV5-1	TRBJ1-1	ASSLDRGRALTNPRNTEAF
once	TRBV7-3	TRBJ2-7	ASSLTGGGAYEQY
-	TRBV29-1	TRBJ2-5	SAGSHQETQY
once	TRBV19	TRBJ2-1	ASSIAGGTLYRNEQF
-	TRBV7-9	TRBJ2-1	ASSLEGGGANEQF
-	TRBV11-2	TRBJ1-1	ASSFSRGRGPTEAF
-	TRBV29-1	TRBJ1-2	SVRDRGRDGYT
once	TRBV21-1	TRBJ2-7	ASKRQLTYEQY
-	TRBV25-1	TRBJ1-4	ASSGSTGGLEKLF
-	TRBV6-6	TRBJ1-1	ASSLVRTEAF
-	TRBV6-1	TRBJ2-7	ASTGHYEQY
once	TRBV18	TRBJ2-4	ASSPGGQGAILAKNIQY
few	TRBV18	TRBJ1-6	ASSQLPTPSSYNSPLH
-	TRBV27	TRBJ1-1	ASSSNLPGQANTEAF
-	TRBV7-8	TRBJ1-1	ASSRSRQGTMNTEAF
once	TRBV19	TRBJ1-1	ASSTGLNTEAF
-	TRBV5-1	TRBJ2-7	ASSLVLAGNNEQY
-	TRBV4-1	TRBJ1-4	ASSQVNMITNEKLF
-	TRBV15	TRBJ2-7	ATSSPTSGSFGEQY
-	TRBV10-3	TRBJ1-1	AITTTGATEAF
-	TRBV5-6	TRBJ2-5	ASSLVVSGETQY
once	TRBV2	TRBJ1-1	ASSEQGTGPAF
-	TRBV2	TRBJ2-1	ASSELLAGGNNEQF
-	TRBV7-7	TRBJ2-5	ASSLAWGPRETQY
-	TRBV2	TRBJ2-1	ASENRVAEQF
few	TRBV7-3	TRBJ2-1	ASSLGIRLAGGSSYNEQF
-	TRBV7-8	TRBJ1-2	ASSLVRGAPWGYT
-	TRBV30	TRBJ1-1	AWSGHRDTEAF
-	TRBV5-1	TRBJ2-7	ASSRTGPRDEQY
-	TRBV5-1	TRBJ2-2	ASSGHTGELF
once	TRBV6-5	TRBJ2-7	ASSPGLAGAEQY
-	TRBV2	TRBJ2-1	ASSVDNLGNEQF
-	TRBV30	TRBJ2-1	AWSFLTSGEQF